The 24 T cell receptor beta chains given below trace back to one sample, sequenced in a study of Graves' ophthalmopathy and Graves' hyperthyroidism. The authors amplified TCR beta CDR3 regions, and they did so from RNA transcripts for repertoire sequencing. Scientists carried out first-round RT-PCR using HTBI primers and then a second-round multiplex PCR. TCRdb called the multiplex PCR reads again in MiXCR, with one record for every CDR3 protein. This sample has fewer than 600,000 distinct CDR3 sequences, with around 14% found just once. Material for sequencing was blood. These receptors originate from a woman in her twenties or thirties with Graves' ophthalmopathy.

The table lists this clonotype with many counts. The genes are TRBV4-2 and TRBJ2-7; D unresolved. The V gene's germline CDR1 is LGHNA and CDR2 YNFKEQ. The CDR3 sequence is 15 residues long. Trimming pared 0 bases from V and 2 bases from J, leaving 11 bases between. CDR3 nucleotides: TGTGCCAGCAGCCAAGATTGGCCAGTTACCTACGAGCAGTACTTC. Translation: CASSQDWPVTYEQYF.

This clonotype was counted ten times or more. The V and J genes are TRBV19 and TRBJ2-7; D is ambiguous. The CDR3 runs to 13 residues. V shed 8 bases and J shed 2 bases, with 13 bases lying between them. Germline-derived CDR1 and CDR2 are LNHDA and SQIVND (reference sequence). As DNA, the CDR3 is TGTGCCAGTTCCCTCGGAAAGGCCTACGAGCAGTACTTC. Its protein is CASSLGKAYEQYF.

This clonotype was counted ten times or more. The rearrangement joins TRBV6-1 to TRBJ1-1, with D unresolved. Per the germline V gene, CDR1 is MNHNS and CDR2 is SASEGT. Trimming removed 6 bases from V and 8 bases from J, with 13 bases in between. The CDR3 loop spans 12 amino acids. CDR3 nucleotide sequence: TGTGCCAGCAGCCCCCCACTGCGGGAAGCTTTCTTT. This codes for CASSPPLREAFF.

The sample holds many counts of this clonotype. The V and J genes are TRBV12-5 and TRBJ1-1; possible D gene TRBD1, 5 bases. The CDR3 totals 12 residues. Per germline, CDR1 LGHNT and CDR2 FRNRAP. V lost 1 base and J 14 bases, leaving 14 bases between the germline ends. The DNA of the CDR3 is TGTGCTAGTGGTTTGGGCCTGGTGGGGGGATTCTTT. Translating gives CASGLGLVGGFF.

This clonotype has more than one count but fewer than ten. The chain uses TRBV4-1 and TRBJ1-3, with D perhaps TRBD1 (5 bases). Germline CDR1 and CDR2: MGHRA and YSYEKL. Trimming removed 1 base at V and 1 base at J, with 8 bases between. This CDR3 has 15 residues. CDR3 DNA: TGCGCCAGCAGCCAAGGAGGGGTTTCTGGAAACACCATATATTTT. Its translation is CASSQGGVSGNTIYF.

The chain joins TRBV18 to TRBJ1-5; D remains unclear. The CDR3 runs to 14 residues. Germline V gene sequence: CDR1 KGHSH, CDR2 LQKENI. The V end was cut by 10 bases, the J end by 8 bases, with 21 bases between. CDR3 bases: TGTGCCATCTCTCCTATAAGTACCCCTGAGCCCCAGCATTTT. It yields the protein CAISPISTPEPQHF. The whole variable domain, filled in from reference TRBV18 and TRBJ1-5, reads NAGVMQNPRHLVRRRGQEARLRCSPMKGHSHVYWYRQLPEEGLKFMVYLQKENIIDESGMPKERFSAEFPKEGPSILRIQQVVRGDSAAYFCAISPISTPEPQHFGDGTRLSIL.

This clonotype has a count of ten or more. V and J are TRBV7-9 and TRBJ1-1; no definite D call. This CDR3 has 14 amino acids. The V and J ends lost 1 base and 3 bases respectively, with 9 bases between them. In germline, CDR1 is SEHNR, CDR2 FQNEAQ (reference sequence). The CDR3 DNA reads TGTGCCAGCAGCTTAGGAGAACAGCACACTGAAGCTTTCTTT. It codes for CASSLGEQHTEAFF.

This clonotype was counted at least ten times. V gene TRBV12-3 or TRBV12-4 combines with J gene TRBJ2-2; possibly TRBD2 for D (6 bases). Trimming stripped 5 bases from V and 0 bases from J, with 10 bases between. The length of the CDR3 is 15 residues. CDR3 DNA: TGTGCCAGCAGTCTCGGGACTTCGAACACCGGGGAGCTGTTTTTT. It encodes CASSLGTSNTGELFF.

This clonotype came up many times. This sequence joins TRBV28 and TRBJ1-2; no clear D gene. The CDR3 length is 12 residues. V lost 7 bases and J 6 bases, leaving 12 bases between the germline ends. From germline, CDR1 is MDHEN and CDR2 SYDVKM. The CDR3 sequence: CASIARGDGYTF. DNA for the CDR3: TGTGCCAGCATCGCGCGCGGGGATGGCTACACCTTC.

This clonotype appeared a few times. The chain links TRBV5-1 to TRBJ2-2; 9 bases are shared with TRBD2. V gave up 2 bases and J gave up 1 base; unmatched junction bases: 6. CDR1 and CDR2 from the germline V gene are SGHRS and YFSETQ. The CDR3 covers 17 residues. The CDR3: CASSLGLAIVNTGELFF. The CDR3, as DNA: TGCGCCAGCAGCTTAGGACTAGCGATAGTGAACACCGGGGAGCTGTTTTTT.

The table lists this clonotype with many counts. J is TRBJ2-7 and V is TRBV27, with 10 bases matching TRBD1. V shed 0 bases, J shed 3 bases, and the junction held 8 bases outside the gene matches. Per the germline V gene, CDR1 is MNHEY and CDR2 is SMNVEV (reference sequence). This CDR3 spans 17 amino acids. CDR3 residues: CASSLSISGTGDYEQYF. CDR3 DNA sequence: TGTGCCAGCAGTTTATCCATCTCAGGGACAGGGGACTACGAGCAGTACTTC.

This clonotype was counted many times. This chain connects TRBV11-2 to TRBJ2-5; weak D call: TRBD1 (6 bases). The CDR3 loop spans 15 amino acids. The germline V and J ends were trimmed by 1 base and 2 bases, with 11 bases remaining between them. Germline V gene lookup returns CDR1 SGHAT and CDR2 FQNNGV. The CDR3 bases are TGTGCCAGCAGCTTAGTAACAGGGCATCAAGAGACCCAGTACTTC. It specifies CASSLVTGHQETQYF.

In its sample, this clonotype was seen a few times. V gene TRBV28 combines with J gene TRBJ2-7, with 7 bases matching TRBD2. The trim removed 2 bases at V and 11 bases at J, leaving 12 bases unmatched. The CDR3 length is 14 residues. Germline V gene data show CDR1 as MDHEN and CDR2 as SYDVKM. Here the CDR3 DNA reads TGTGCCAGCAGTTTAAGCGGGGCGACTCCAGAGGAGTACTTC. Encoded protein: CASSLSGATPEEYF.

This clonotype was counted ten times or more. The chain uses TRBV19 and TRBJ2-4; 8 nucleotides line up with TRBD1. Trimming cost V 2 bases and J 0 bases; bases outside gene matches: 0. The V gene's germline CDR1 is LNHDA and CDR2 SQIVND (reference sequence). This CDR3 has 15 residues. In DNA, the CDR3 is TGTGCCAGTAGTATACAGGGGGCAGCCAAAAACATTCAGTACTTC. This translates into CASSIQGAAKNIQYF. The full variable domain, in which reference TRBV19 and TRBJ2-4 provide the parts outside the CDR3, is DGGITQSPKYLFRKEGQNVTLSCEQNLNHDAMYWYRQDPGQGLRLIYYSQIVNDFQKGDIAEGYSVSREKKESFPLTVTSAQKNPTAFYLCASSIQGAAKNIQYFGAGTRLSVL.

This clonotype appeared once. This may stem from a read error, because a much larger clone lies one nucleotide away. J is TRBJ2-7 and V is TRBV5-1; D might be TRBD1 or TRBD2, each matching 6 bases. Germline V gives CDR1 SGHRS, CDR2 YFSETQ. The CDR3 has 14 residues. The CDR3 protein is CASSPRNGGYEQCF. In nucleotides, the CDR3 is TGCGCCAGCAGCCCCCGAAACGGGGGCTACGAGCAGTGCTTC. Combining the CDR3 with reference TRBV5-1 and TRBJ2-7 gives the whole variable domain KAGVTQTPRYLIKTRGQQVTLSCSPISGHRSVSWYQQTPGQGLQFLFEYFSETQRNKGNFPGRFSGRQFSNSRSEMNVSTLELGDSALYLCASSPRNGGYEQCFGPGTRLTVT.

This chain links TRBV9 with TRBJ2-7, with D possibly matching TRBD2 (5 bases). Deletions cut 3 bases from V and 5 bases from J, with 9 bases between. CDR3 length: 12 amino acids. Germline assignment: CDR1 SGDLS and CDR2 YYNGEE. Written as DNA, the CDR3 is TGTGCCAGCAGCGAGGGAGCCCACGAGCAGTACTTC. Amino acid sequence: CASSEGAHEQYF.

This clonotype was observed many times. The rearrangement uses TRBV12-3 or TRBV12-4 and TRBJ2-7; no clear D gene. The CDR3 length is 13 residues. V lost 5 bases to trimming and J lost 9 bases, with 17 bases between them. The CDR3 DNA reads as TGTGCCAGCAGTGGGCCCCTTTTTTTCTGGCAGTACTTC. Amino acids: CASSGPLFFWQYF.

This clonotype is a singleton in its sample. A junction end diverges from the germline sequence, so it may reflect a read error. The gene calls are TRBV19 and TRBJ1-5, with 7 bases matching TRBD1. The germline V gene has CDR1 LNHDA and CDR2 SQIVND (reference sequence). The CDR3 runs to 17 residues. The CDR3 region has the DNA TGTGCCAGTACCAGATACGGGACAGAAATTAGCAATCAGCCTCAGCATTTT. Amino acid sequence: CASTRYGTEISNQPQHF.

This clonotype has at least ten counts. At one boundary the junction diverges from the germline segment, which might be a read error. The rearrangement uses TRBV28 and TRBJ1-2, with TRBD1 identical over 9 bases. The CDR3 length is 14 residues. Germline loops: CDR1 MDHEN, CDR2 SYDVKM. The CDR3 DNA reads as TGTGCCAGCAATTTACAGGGGGCTGATTATGGCTACACCTTC. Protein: CASNLQGADYGYTF.

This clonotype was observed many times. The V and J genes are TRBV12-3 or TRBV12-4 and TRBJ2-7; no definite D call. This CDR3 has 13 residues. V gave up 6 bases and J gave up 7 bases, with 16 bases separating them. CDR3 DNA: TGTGCCAGCAGCCTAATGCTGGGAAGGGAGCAGTACTTC. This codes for CASSLMLGREQYF.

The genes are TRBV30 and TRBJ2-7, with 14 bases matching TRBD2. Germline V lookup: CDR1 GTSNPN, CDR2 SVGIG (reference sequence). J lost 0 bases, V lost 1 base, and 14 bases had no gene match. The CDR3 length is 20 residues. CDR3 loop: CAWSDSTSGGAKGLSYEQYF. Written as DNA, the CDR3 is TGTGCCTGGAGTGACTCGACTAGCGGGGGGGCAAAAGGCCTCTCCTACGAGCAGTACTTC.

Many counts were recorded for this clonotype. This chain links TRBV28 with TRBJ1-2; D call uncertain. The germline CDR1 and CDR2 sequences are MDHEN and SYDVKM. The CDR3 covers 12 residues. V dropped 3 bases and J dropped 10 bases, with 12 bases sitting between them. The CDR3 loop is CASSFGQRTYTF. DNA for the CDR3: TGTGCCAGCAGTTTTGGGCAGCGCACCTACACCTTC.

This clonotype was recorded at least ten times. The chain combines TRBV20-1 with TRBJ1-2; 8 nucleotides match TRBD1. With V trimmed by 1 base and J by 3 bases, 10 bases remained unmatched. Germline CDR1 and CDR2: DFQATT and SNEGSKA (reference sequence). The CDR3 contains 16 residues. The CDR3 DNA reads TGCAGTGCTAGAGGAATGGAACAGGGGGAGTACTATGGCTACACCTTC. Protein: CSARGMEQGEYYGYTF.

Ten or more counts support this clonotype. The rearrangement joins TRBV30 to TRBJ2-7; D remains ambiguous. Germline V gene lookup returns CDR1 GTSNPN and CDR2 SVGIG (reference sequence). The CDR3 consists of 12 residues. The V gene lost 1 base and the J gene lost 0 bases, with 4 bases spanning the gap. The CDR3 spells CAWSGISYEQYF. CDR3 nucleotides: TGTGCCTGGAGTGGGATCTCCTACGAGCAGTACTTC.